These 26 T cell receptor beta chains came from one sample sequenced in a study of graft-versus-host responses after intestinal transplantation. Sequenced by immunoSEQ multiplex PCR; TCRdb stores in-frame clones only, minus some. The sample carries over 90,000 clones, about nine tenths recorded once. The antigens for these receptors are not known. The source was unstimulated CD4+ T cells sorted from spleen or lymph node cells, collected before transplant. These TCRs come from a human donor who was the organ donor for an intestinal transplant.

V usage is TRBV2 and J usage is TRBJ2-4; tentatively, D is TRBD2 (6 bases). The germline V and J ends were trimmed by 6 bases and 0 bases, with 6 bases remaining between them. Germline V gene data show CDR1 as SNHLY and CDR2 as FYNNEI. This CDR3 has 13 amino acids. The chain's CDR3 is CASRGLAKNIQYF. The DNA of the CDR3 is TGTGCCAGCAGGGGACTAGCCAAAAACATTCAGTACTTC.

Here the CDR3 DNA reads TGTGCCAGCAGCCCCTCGGACAGGTACCACGAGCAGTACTTC. Amino acid sequence: CASSPSDRYHEQYF. This rearrangement joins TRBV4-2 to TRBJ2-7, with 7 bases matching TRBD1. Germline trimming cut 4 bases from V and 5 bases from J; bases unmatched to any gene: 8. CDR3 length equals 14 residues. Germline lookup yields CDR1 LGHNA and CDR2 YNFKEQ.

The rearrangement joins TRBV6-6 to TRBJ1-2; 7 bases are a match to TRBD1. Germline assignment: CDR1 MNHNY and CDR2 SVGAGI (reference sequence). Unmatched junction bases numbered 7, after V lost 5 bases and J lost 4 bases. CDR3 length equals 14 residues. CDR3: CASSPGTEVYGYTF. In DNA, the CDR3 is TGTGCCAGCAGTCCCGGGACAGAAGTCTATGGCTACACCTTC.

In the case of this clone: The junction departs from germline at one end; a sequencing error may be responsible. The chain recombines TRBV28 with TRBJ2-5; 8 positions agree with TRBD1. This CDR3 has 14 amino acids. Germline V gene sequence: CDR1 MDHEN, CDR2 SYDVKM. Here the CDR3 DNA reads TGTGCCAGCATACCGGGACAGGCCCAAGGGACCCAGTACTTC. Residues: CASIPGQAQGTQYF.

About this clone: Additional DNA sequences in this sample encode the identical CDR3. This chain links TRBV6-5 with TRBJ1-3; a weak D match, TRBD1 (6 bases). CDR1 MNHEY and CDR2 SVGAGI come from the germline V gene. The germline V and J ends were trimmed by 0 bases and 1 base, with 7 bases remaining between them. This CDR3 is 15 amino acids long. CDR3 protein: CASSYSTGSGNTIYF. For the CDR3, the DNA is TGTGCCAGCAGTTACTCGACAGGATCTGGAAACACCATATATTTT.

J is TRBJ1-1 and V is TRBV9; 8 bases match TRBD1. Germline V gives CDR1 SGDLS, CDR2 YYNGEE. V lost 4 bases, J lost 5 bases, and 13 bases stayed unmatched. This CDR3 region has 16 residues. The CDR3 nucleotides are TGTGCCAGCAGCTTGACCCAGGGGGCCTTTCCGACTGAAGCTTTCTTT. Encoded protein: CASSLTQGAFPTEAFF. Complete variable domain (other parts from reference TRBV9 and TRBJ1-1): DSGVTQTPKHLITATGQRVTLRCSPRSGDLSVYWYQQSLDQGLQFLIQYYNGEERAKGNILERFSAQQFPDLHSELNLSSLELGDSALYFCASSLTQGAFPTEAFFGQGTRLTVV.

V gene TRBV9 combines with J gene TRBJ2-1; 9 bases map to TRBD1. The germline gives CDR1 SGDLS, CDR2 YYNGEE. The length of the CDR3 is 14 residues. The ends lost 7 bases at V and 6 bases at J; junction bases unmatched: 8. CDR3 in amino acids: CASRSGTGSNEQFF. The DNA of the CDR3 is TGTGCCAGCCGCTCCGGGACAGGGAGCAATGAGCAGTTCTTC.

V gene TRBV18 combines with J gene TRBJ1-3; no clear D. Deletions cut 8 bases from V and 0 bases from J, with 17 bases between. In germline, CDR1 is KGHSH, CDR2 LQKENI. The CDR3 is made up of 16 amino acids. The CDR3 DNA reads as TGTGCCAGCGCCCCCTCGGCAGGTCGCTCTGGAAACACCATATATTTT. Translation: CASAPSAGRSGNTIYF. The variable domain in full, with the rest retrieved from reference TRBV18 and TRBJ1-3, is NAGVMQNPRHLVRRRGQEARLRCSPMKGHSHVYWYRQLPEEGLKFMVYLQKENIIDESGMPKERFSAEFPKEGPSILRIQQVVRGDSAAYFCASAPSAGRSGNTIYFGEGSWLTVV.

The chain combines TRBV7-2 with TRBJ1-5, with 8 bases aligning to TRBD1. The length of the CDR3 is 14 residues. V was clipped by 5 bases and J by 7 bases; unmatched bases: 7. The germline CDR1 and CDR2 sequences are SGHTA and FQGNSA. CDR3 nucleotides: TGTGCCAGCAGCAAAGACAGGGGAAGACAGCCCCAGCATTTT. Amino acid sequence: CASSKDRGRQPQHF.

V and J are TRBV7-2 and TRBJ1-1, with D hard to call. The CDR3 runs to 19 residues. Trimming shortened V by 0 bases and J by 1 base, and 21 bases separated the two germline ends. Germline loops: CDR1 SGHTA, CDR2 FQGNSA. CDR3 sequence reads: CASSLAPPRSGTWNTEAFF. The CDR3 nucleotides read TGTGCCAGCAGCTTAGCGCCTCCGAGGTCTGGAACCTGGAACACTGAAGCTTTCTTT.

The rearrangement joins TRBV6-5 to TRBJ2-3; TRBD2 matches 12 bases. V was clipped by 6 bases and J by 7 bases; unmatched bases: 8. The CDR3 is made up of 15 amino acids. Looked up from germline, CDR1 is MNHEY and CDR2 is SVGAGI. The CDR3 loop is CASRTGLAGTNTQYF. The CDR3 region has the DNA TGTGCCAGCAGGACCGGACTAGCGGGGACAAATACGCAGTATTTT.

CDR3 protein: CASSRGGQRSYNSPLHF. CDR3 DNA: TGTGCCAGCAGCCGTGGGGGACAACGCTCCTATAATTCACCCCTCCACTTT. This chain links TRBV11-3 with TRBJ1-6; a weak D match, TRBD1 (6 bases). The CDR3 is made up of 17 amino acids. V lost 5 bases and J 0 bases, leaving 14 bases between the germline ends. From germline, CDR1 is SGHNT and CDR2 YENEEA.

The rearrangement links TRBV15 to TRBJ2-7, with D perhaps matching TRBD1 (5 bases). Trimming removed 0 bases at V and 0 bases at J, with 9 bases between. The CDR3 runs to 15 residues. From germline, CDR1 is LNHNV and CDR2 YYDKDF (reference sequence). The CDR3 is CATSRDIGASYEQYF. In DNA, the CDR3 is TGTGCCACCAGCAGAGATATAGGGGCCTCCTACGAGCAGTACTTC.

The rearrangement links TRBV5-1 to TRBJ2-5; D might be TRBD1 (6 bases). V lost 0 bases, J lost 3 bases, and 12 bases lay in between. This CDR3 comprises 15 residues. Germline CDR1 SGHRS, CDR2 YFSETQ. The CDR3 DNA is TGCGCCAGCAGCTTGGTGGGGGCCGCTAAAGAGACCCAGTACTTC. Its protein product is CASSLVGAAKETQYF.

Here the CDR3 reads CASSLEGGNNYGYTF. In DNA form, the CDR3 reads TGTGCCAGCAGCTTAGAAGGGGGAAATAACTATGGCTACACCTTC. V gene TRBV7-9 combines with J gene TRBJ1-2; tentative D call: TRBD1 (6 bases). The CDR3 runs to 15 residues. CDR1 and CDR2 from the germline V gene are SEHNR and FQNEAQ (reference sequence). Trimming cost V 1 base and J 1 base, with 10 bases left between them.

The chain uses TRBV19 and TRBJ1-1, with TRBD1 matching 10 bases. The CDR3 runs to 15 residues. Germline assignment: CDR1 LNHDA and CDR2 SQIVND (reference sequence). The V and J ends lost 3 bases and 4 bases, in that order; junction bases with no gene match: 5. CDR3 amino acids: CASSIGGQGFTEAFF. The CDR3 region has the DNA TGTGCCAGTAGTATCGGGGGACAGGGGTTCACTGAAGCTTTCTTT.

This clone was recorded a few times. This rearrangement joins TRBV4-2 to TRBJ1-6, with 11 bases matching TRBD1. With V trimmed by 0 bases and J by 10 bases, 5 bases remained unmatched. This CDR3 has 16 amino acids. CDR1 LGHNA and CDR2 YNFKEQ come from the germline V gene. CDR3 nucleotide sequence: TGTGCCAGCAGCCAAGATAGGGGACAGGGGGACTCACCCCTCCACTTT. This encodes CASSQDRGQGDSPLHF.

The rearrangement joins TRBV9 to TRBJ2-1; D may be TRBD2 (6 bases). The CDR3 loop spans 14 amino acids. Germline-derived CDR1 and CDR2 are SGDLS and YYNGEE. Deletions cut 3 bases from V and 5 bases from J, with 12 bases between. CDR3 residues: CASSAQGLHNEQFF. The CDR3 region has the DNA TGTGCCAGCAGCGCCCAGGGACTCCACAATGAGCAGTTCTTC.

This clone was seen only a few times. The chain uses TRBV7-9 and TRBJ2-7; maybe TRBD1 (5 bases). The germline V gene encodes CDR1 SEHNR and CDR2 FQNEAQ (reference sequence). The CDR3 covers 11 residues. Trimming pared 3 bases from V and 5 bases from J, leaving 5 bases between. The CDR3 DNA is TGTGCCAGCAGCTTCAGGGACGAGCAGTACTTC. Its translation is CASSFRDEQYF.

The chain uses TRBV11-3 and TRBJ1-5; 8 positions agree with TRBD1. The CDR3 contains 19 residues. Per germline, CDR1 SGHNT and CDR2 YENEEA. Trimming cost V 7 bases and J 2 bases; bases outside gene matches: 19. CDR3 sequence (DNA): TGTGCCAGCATCCTACCCCCCCCAAAGGACAGGGAAGGCAATCAGCCCCAGCATTTT. Encoded protein: CASILPPPKDREGNQPQHF. The full variable domain, its missing parts supplied by reference TRBV11-3 and TRBJ1-5, is EAGVVQSPRYKIIEKKQPVAFWCNPISGHNTLYWYLQNLGQGPELLIRYENEEAVDDSQLPKDRFSAERLKGVDSTLKIQPAELGDSAVYLCASILPPPKDREGNQPQHFGDGTRLSIL.

The chain carries TRBV5-1 and TRBJ2-7; 15 nucleotides match TRBD2. CDR3 size: 15 residues. V lost 3 bases, J lost 2 bases, and 0 bases stayed unmatched. CDR1 and CDR2 (germline): SGHRS, YFSETQ. The CDR3 is CASSWTSGGAYEQYF. For the CDR3, the DNA is TGCGCCAGCAGCTGGACTAGCGGGGGGGCCTACGAGCAGTACTTC.

The chain has TRBV7-9 and TRBJ2-1, with TRBD1 identical over 7 bases. The junction had 8 bases not matched to a gene; V was cut back by 5 bases and J by 4 bases. Germline V gives CDR1 SEHNR, CDR2 FQNEAQ (reference sequence). The CDR3 has 15 amino acids. The CDR3 coding sequence is TGTGCCAGCAGCCGGGCCGGGACAGAATACAATGAGCAGTTCTTC. Its translation is CASSRAGTEYNEQFF.

This clone was counted between two and nine times. The gene calls are TRBV18 and TRBJ1-1; 8 bases agree with TRBD1. There are 14 residues in the CDR3. The germline gives CDR1 KGHSH, CDR2 LQKENI. V shed 5 bases and J 0 bases; nucleotides not matched to a gene: 2. Here the CDR3 DNA reads TGTGCCAGCTCAGGACAGGGTATGAACACTGAAGCTTTCTTT. Its protein is CASSGQGMNTEAFF.

The chain combines TRBV9 with TRBJ1-1; TRBD1 aligns across 7 bases. Trimming removed 6 bases from V and 2 bases from J; junction bases left unmatched: 10. The CDR3 totals 15 residues. The germline V gene encodes CDR1 SGDLS and CDR2 YYNGEE. The CDR3 here is CASNQGDLLNTEAFF. The CDR3 nucleotides are TGTGCCAGCAATCAGGGGGACCTTTTAAACACTGAAGCTTTCTTT.

The CDR3 DNA reads as TGTGCCAGCAGCCGACGACTAGCGGGGGGGATGTGGAAGACCCAGTACTTC. This gives the protein CASSRRLAGGMWKTQYF. V is TRBV5-4 and J is TRBJ2-5; 14 nucleotides align to TRBD2. The CDR3 length is 17 residues. Looked up from germline, CDR1 is SGHNT and CDR2 is YYREEE (reference sequence). The V gene end was trimmed by 4 bases and the J gene end by 6 bases; junction bases not matched to a gene: 11.

The V gene is TRBV4-2, the J gene TRBJ1-3, with 12 bases lining up with TRBD1. The V segment lost 1 base and the J segment 0 bases; nucleotides outside the gene matches: 4. Germline lookup yields CDR1 LGHNA and CDR2 YNFKEQ. The CDR3 loop spans 18 amino acids. CDR3 in amino acids: CASSQAGTGGDSGNTIYF. The CDR3 DNA follows: TGTGCCAGCAGCCAAGCCGGGACAGGGGGCGACTCTGGAAACACCATATATTTT.